This TCR beta chain was identified during a study of blood T cell repertoires in COVID-19 (dated by TCRdb to about 2020). About the study as a whole: Samples covering the acute and convalescent phases of COVID-19 were provided by collaborators in the United States, Italy and Spain. The material from the prospective study consisted of cDNA or gDNA derived from T cells, B-cell-depleted T cells, or PBMCs. The dataset comprised deeply sampled blood TCRbeta repertoires from subjects exposed to, actively infected with, or recovered from COVID-19. The repertoires were released in a freely available public database meant as a resource for research on the immune response to SARS-CoV-2. Samples came from the ongoing ImmuneRACE study (first 160 participants) plus 1,254 subjects from 6 global collaborators. Sample metadata almost always included a de-identified subject ID, COVID-19 status, age in years and sex. Where HLA class I and class II types were available, the types were taken from metadata supplied by the sample provider, not from assay-based typing. Overall results and qualifications from the work: The quantity of clinical and demographic metadata differed by source and by participant and was supplied without curation.

A note on this clone: The antigen this receptor binds is unknown. Base-call qualities are not available, and no considerably larger clone is one nucleotide away.

Clipping removes 7 bases from V and 4 bases from J, with 8 as the unmatched junction base count. CDR1 and CDR2, per the germline V gene (reference sequence), are LNHDA and SQIVND. The CDR3 starts with the cysteine, ends with the phenylalanine, and has 15 residues. Only CDR3 DNA remains: 45 bases, in frame from the first base. In the prospective study, participants were about 18 to 89 years old, resided in about two dozen geographic areas of the United States, and were enrolled through a virtual design. In the prospective study, participants were assigned to cohorts based on the clinical history participants reported in a screening survey and a study questionnaire. ImmuneRACE Cohort 3 recovered participants were defined by two consecutive negative NP/OP PCR tests, healthcare professional clearance, or symptom resolution. Mobile phlebotomists in the prospective study collected whole blood, serum and a nasopharyngeal or oropharyngeal swab from every participant. Participants in the prospective study had the option to provide additional blood draws and questionnaires over an approximately 2-month period. Prospective study blood samples were shipped either frozen or at room temperature before DNA extraction.

TCRbeta CDR3 regions were amplified from genomic DNA by means of the immunoSEQ Assay, a bias-controlled multiplex PCR. In the paper's pipeline: Within the assay, amplification of reference gene primers was used to estimate how many nucleated cells each sample contained. To quantify the absolute abundance of each unique TCRbeta CDR3 rearrangement, sequence reads were collapsed and filtered. For each sample, productive Simpson clonality was calculated as the square root of Simpson's diversity index across productive rearrangements. In its TCRdb copy, this immuneACCESS table keeps in-frame sequences only and misses some clones. Where compared with another copy, unresolved V genes explain less than half of these, and the others have no known cause. V and J calls and clone size are copied from that table; D and trimming were computed from the DNA. This sample gives fewer than 200,000 clones in total; around 83% of them show up just once. The top ten constitute about 15% of the sample.

Recombination connected TRBV19 to TRBJ1-3; 9 bases in between match TRBD1. The material sequenced was PBMCs or T cells enriched from blood (not recorded which). The sequence was collected from a man aged 45 to 65 who had recovered from COVID-19. The nucleotides are TGTGCCAGTAACCCGGGACAGGGTCCGGGAAACACCATATATTTT. This is translated as CASNPGQGPGNTIYF.